This T cell receptor (beta chain) originates from a study of T-cell memory formation after mild COVID-19. Looking at the study overall: TCR clusters mostly belonged to single donors.

This CDR3 spans 18 amino acids. J was trimmed by 4 bases and V by 7 bases; bases with no gene match: 12. Per germline, CDR1 MNHEY and CDR2 SVGAGI. This clonotype has a handful of counts. Its antigen is as yet unknown. From the 5' RACE reads, TCRdb called clonotypes with MiXCR, one entry per CDR3 protein. The sample records around 200,000 distinct CDR3 sequences, approximately 16% being singletons. Overall study results and limits: That cross-reactive memory joined was suggested by some responding clones appearing in pre-infection memory. The study found contracting CD4+ clones mainly in CM and EM and contracting CD8+ clones in EMRA.

This rearrangement joins TRBV6-5 to TRBJ2-3; 15 bases are a match to TRBD2. The TCR originated in an adult woman who had mild COVID-19 (a few samples of this study predate the infection). Cell type and time point are not known. The sequencing sample was made of PBMCs or a T cell subset sorted from them (not recorded which). The CDR3 here is CASKQTWTSGGASDTQYF. CDR3 nucleotide sequence: TGTGCCAGCAAACAGACGTGGACTAGCGGGGGGGCTTCAGATACGCAGTATTTT.